This record covers a single T cell receptor beta chain. Its antigen is currently not known. Nothing much larger sits one base from this clone, and base qualities are not available. The CDR1 and CDR2 encoded by the germline V gene are SGDLS and YYNGEE. V loses 0 bases of germline sequence and J loses 5 bases, and the interval between the two ends is 8 bases. The CDR3 holds 13 amino acids from the cysteine to the phenylalanine. The kept DNA is CDR3 alone, 39 bases in frame from the first base. Patients with a history of autoimmune disease or receiving systemic immunosuppression were excluded from the trial. In every dose cohort, peripheral blood was drawn for TCR sequencing at baseline, cycle 4 day 1, and cycle 7 day 1. Samples came from an open-label, multicenter, first-in-human phase I dose-escalation trial of ivuxolimab. Adults with locally advanced or metastatic melanoma, renal cell, hepatocellular, or head and neck squamous cell carcinoma were enrolled in the trial. Before TCR sequencing, CD4+ T cells and CD8+ T cells were sorted from peripheral blood as separate populations.

The sample comes from a study of OX40 agonist ivuxolimab in advanced cancers. Study-wide context: The costimulatory receptor OX40 (CD134) was targeted by ivuxolimab, a fully human IgG2 agonistic monoclonal antibody. Intravenous ivuxolimab was administered to patients every 2 weeks at six dose levels: 0.01, 0.1, 0.3, 1.5, 3 and 10 mg/kg. Of the roughly 52 dose-escalation patients, hepatocellular carcinoma was present in approximately 20, melanoma in roughly 15, renal cell carcinoma in 9 and head and neck cancer in 9. A male proportion of almost 85% and a mean age of about 60 years, ranging from 23 to 79, were recorded for the dose-escalation cohort. Patients were allowed to have had prior anti-PD-1, anti-PD-L1 or anti-CTLA-4 therapy, and approximately 40% of the dose-escalation patients had been treated with checkpoint inhibitors. Partial responses occurred in three dose-escalation patients: two with cutaneous melanoma and one with hepatocellular carcinoma. Peripheral TCRbeta sequencing was intended to test whether TCR sequence diversity was altered and clonal T-cell expansion was caused by ivuxolimab. The monotherapy dose-escalation portion (N ≈ 52 patients) of the phase I ivuxolimab trial is reported in the paper.

Genomic DNA was extracted from sorted cells for sequencing of the TCRbeta CDR3 region. The immunoSEQ Assay was used to sequence the TCRbeta CDR3 regions. The immuneACCESS repertoire file appears here via TCRdb, limited to in-frame rearrangements. These files lack a portion of the clones; in checked studies, under half of the deficit traces to unresolved V genes, and the cause of the others is not known. This sample holds tens of thousands of clones; around 89% were observed only once. The ten largest clonotypes hold 9% to 10% of the sample. The investigation overall reported the following: Partial responders in the 0.1-3.0 mg/kg groups had among the lowest normalized peripheral clonal expansion, especially among CD8+ T cells. At doses of 0.1 to 3.0 mg/kg, clonal expansion of both CD4+ and CD8+ blood T cells was observed from baseline to week 6. The antigen specificity of the clonally expanded peripheral T cells was not determined. Low levels of normalized T-cell clonal expansion were also seen in some patients who did not respond. After ivuxolimab, CD8+ T cells had more expanded clones than CD4+ T cells on average.

This clonotype originated in an adult with an advanced solid tumor such as melanoma, head and neck, liver or kidney cancer. This sequence uses TRBV9 and TRBJ1-1, and possibly TRBD1, on 5 matching bases. Sequences were derived from CD4+ or CD8+ T cells sorted from blood, sampled in a trial of the OX40 agonist ivuxolimab. The DNA sequence reads TGTGCCAGCAGCGTAGGACCAGGGACTGAAGCTTTCTTT. The encoded protein is CASSVGPGTEAFF.